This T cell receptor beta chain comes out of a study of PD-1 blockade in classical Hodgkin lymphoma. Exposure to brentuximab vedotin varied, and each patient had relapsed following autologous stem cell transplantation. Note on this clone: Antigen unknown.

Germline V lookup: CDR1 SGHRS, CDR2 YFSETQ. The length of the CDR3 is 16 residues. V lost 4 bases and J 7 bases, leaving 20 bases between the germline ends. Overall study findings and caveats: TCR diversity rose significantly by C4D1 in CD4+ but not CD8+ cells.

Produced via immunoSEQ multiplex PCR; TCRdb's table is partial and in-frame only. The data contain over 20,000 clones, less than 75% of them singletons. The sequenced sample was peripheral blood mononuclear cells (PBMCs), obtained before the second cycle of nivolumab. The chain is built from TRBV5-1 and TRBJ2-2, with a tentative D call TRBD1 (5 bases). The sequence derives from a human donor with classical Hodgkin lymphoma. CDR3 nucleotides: TGCGCCAGCAGCCCCCAGGTCCAGGGTGAAATCGGGGAGCTGTTTTTT. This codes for CASSPQVQGEIGELFF.